What follows are 20 T cell receptor beta chains derived from one specimen sequenced in a study of T cells after yellow fever vaccination. TCRdb re-called the 5' RACE reads with MiXCR, one entry per CDR3 protein. In the table there are about 210,000 distinct CDR3 sequences, approximately 3% of which are singletons. The sample consisted of CD4+ T cells sorted from PBMCs, taken 10 days after the yellow fever booster vaccination. Receptor source: a man in his late teens or twenties who received the YFV17D yellow fever vaccine.

This clonotype appeared many times. The DNA for the CDR3 is TGTGCCAGCAGCTTACAGGAACCCTCCTCTGGAAACACCATATATTTT. The encoded protein is CASSLQEPSSGNTIYF. This chain uses TRBV7-9 with TRBJ1-3, with D unclear. CDR1 is SEHNR and CDR2 is FQNEAQ in the germline V gene (reference sequence). Trimming took 2 bases from V and 0 from J, leaving 11 bases between them. This CDR3 comprises 16 residues.

The chain carries TRBV4-3 and TRBJ2-3, with TRBD2 identical over 11 bases. Unmatched junction bases numbered 5, after V lost 3 bases and J lost 6 bases. The CDR3 contains 15 residues. Per the germline V gene, CDR1 is LGHNA and CDR2 is YSLEER. CDR3 amino acids: CASSQGLADRDTQYF. The CDR3 region has the DNA TGCGCCAGCAGCCAGGGACTAGCGGACCGTGATACGCAGTATTTT.

This clonotype turned up a few times. The chain has TRBV4-3 and TRBJ2-5; 7 nucleotides line up with TRBD2. J was trimmed by 2 bases and V by 4 bases; bases with no gene match: 7. Looked up from germline, CDR1 is LGHNA and CDR2 is YSLEER. The CDR3 has 15 amino acids. CDR3 DNA sequence: TGCGCCAGCAGCCGAAGCGGGGTCGCTCAAGAGACCCAGTACTTC. This translates into CASSRSGVAQETQYF.

This clonotype was found a few times. The V and J genes are TRBV10-3 and TRBJ2-7; 8 bases are a match to TRBD1. V shed 6 bases, J shed 5 bases, and the junction held 9 bases outside the gene matches. The CDR3 length is 14 residues. CDR1 and CDR2 from the germline V gene are ENHRY and SYGVKD. In DNA form, the CDR3 reads TGTGCCATCAGGGCAGGGGGCTGGTCCCACGAGCAGTACTTC. Its translation: CAIRAGGWSHEQYF.

This clonotype has at least ten counts. V is TRBV25-1 and J is TRBJ2-7; D tentatively fits TRBD1 or TRBD2 (6 bases each). Trimming left V 1 base short and J 0 bases short, with 10 bases between. The CDR3 sequence is 15 residues long. The V gene's germline CDR1 is MGHDK and CDR2 SYGVNS. CDR3: CASSELGGVSYEQYF. For the CDR3, the DNA is TGTGCCAGCAGTGAATTGGGGGGCGTCTCCTACGAGCAGTACTTC.

This clonotype showed up many times. The CDR3 DNA reads as TGTGCCAGCAGCTTAGGCGGGGGGAATTCACCCCTCCACTTT. Translation gives CASSLGGGNSPLHF. The J gene is TRBJ1-6, the V gene TRBV7-3; D may be TRBD1 (5 bases). The CDR3 runs to 14 residues. Per the germline V gene, CDR1 is SGHTA and CDR2 is FQGTGA. The V end lost 2 bases, the J end lost 7 bases, and 9 bases lay between the germline ends.

This clonotype was seen ten or more times. The chain has TRBV27 and TRBJ2-3, with 9 positions matching TRBD2. This CDR3 comprises 16 residues. Germline values: CDR1 MNHEY, CDR2 SMNVEV (reference sequence). Unmatched junction bases numbered 10, after V lost 5 bases and J lost 4 bases. In nucleotides, the CDR3 is TGTGCCAGCAGTCTCCGTCCGCGGGGGGGCGCAGATACGCAGTATTTT. Protein: CASSLRPRGGADTQYF.

This clonotype has at least ten counts. The gene calls are TRBV5-1 and TRBJ1-1, with D unclear. The CDR3 runs 13 residues. The germline V and J ends were trimmed by 4 bases and 3 bases, with 10 bases remaining between them. Looked up from germline, CDR1 is SGHRS and CDR2 is YFSETQ. The CDR3, as DNA: TGCGCCAGCAGCGGCCAGGTGGACACTGAAGCTTTCTTT. This translates into CASSGQVDTEAFF.

The CDR3 loop reads CSVASGGATDTQYF. The CDR3 nucleotides are TGCAGCGTAGCTAGCGGGGGGGCGACAGATACGCAGTATTTT. This chain links TRBV20-1 with TRBJ2-3; TRBD2 matches 12 bases. There are 14 residues in the CDR3. Germline loops: CDR1 DFQATT, CDR2 SNEGSKA (reference sequence).

Ten or more counts support this clonotype. This chain links TRBV6-2 or TRBV6-3 with TRBJ2-3; 7 bases match TRBD2. The CDR3 totals 14 residues. Trimming removed 5 bases from V and 4 bases from J; junction bases left unmatched: 6. Germline loops: CDR1 MNHEY, CDR2 SVGEGT. In DNA form, the CDR3 reads TGTGCCAGCAGTGGAGGACTAGAAGCAGATACGCAGTATTTT. Protein sequence: CASSGGLEADTQYF.

DNA for the CDR3: TGTGCCAGCAGCGTAATCGGTAGTAGCGAGCAGTACTTC. Its protein is CASSVIGSSEQYF. The chain employs TRBV9 and TRBJ2-7, with D unresolved. The CDR3 has 13 amino acids. V lost 1 base and J lost 6, with 11 bases in between. CDR1 and CDR2 from the germline V gene are SGDLS and YYNGEE.

This clonotype came up many times. The chain combines TRBV7-3 with TRBJ1-1; D may be TRBD1 (6 bases). Germline V gene sequence: CDR1 SGHTA, CDR2 FQGTGA. V lost 6 bases and J lost 3, with 11 bases in between. This CDR3 region has 13 residues. CDR3 residues: CASRQQGDTEAFF. The CDR3 DNA reads as TGTGCCAGCAGACAACAGGGCGACACTGAAGCTTTCTTT.

V usage is TRBV2 and J usage is TRBJ2-2; D is unclear. From germline, CDR1 is SNHLY and CDR2 FYNNEI. The CDR3 is 10 amino acids. V lost 8 bases and J 7 bases, leaving 5 bases between the germline ends. The CDR3 region is CASSGGELFF. CDR3 DNA sequence: TGTGCCAGCTCAGGCGGGGAGCTGTTTTTT. The variable domain in full, completed from reference TRBV2 and TRBJ2-2, reads EPEVTQTPSHQVTQMGQEVILRCVPISNHLYFYWYRQILGQKVEFLVSFYNNEISEKSEIFDDQFSVERPDGSNFTLKIRSTKLEDSAMYFCASSGGELFFGEGSRLTVL.

In DNA, the CDR3 is TGTGCCAGCAGTTTACCCCCCAACCAGCCCCAGCATTTT. Amino acid sequence: CASSLPPNQPQHF. The chain employs TRBV12-3 or TRBV12-4 and TRBJ1-5, with unresolved D. Trimming cost V 2 bases and J 7 bases, with 9 bases left between them. The CDR3 contains 13 residues.

This clonotype was recorded at least ten times. This chain links TRBV5-1 with TRBJ2-3; 8 bases are shared with TRBD2. The CDR3 is 15 residues long. V was clipped by 3 bases and J by 2 bases; unmatched bases: 5. Germline V lookup: CDR1 SGHRS, CDR2 YFSETQ. The CDR3 here is CASSSTSGPTDTQYF. The DNA of the CDR3 is TGCGCCAGCAGCTCCACTAGCGGACCCACAGATACGCAGTATTTT.

The chain combines TRBV7-6 with TRBJ1-3; D gene ambiguous. There are 14 residues in the CDR3. CDR1 and CDR2 from the germline V gene are SGHVS and FNYEAQ. Trimming cost V 1 base and J 4 bases, with 8 bases left between them. The CDR3 reads CASSLETRGNTIYF. In nucleotides, the CDR3 is TGTGCCAGCAGCTTAGAGACTAGAGGAAACACCATATATTTT.

This clonotype occurred many times. The chain employs TRBV7-6 and TRBJ2-3; either TRBD1 or TRBD2 may fit D (6 bases each). The germline V gene encodes CDR1 SGHVS and CDR2 FNYEAQ. Trimming shortened V by 4 bases and J by 5 bases, and 22 bases separated the two germline ends. The CDR3 sequence is 17 residues long. CDR3 nucleotides: TGTGCCAGCAGCTCCCCCTGGTCCCCGGGGGCGCAAGATACGCAGTATTTT. Its translation is CASSSPWSPGAQDTQYF.

This clonotype was counted ten times or more. The gene calls are TRBV5-1 and TRBJ2-1; TRBD1 might be the D (6 bases). CDR1 SGHRS and CDR2 YFSETQ come from the germline V gene. This CDR3 has 14 residues. Trimming cost V 4 bases and J 6 bases, with 14 bases left between them. The CDR3 DNA reads as TGCGCCAGCAGCGAGGGCCAAGGGGGCAATGAGCAGTTCTTC. Its protein is CASSEGQGGNEQFF.

This clonotype has at least ten counts. J is TRBJ1-1 and V is TRBV18; perhaps TRBD1 as D (5 bases). Trimming left V 5 bases short and J 5 bases short, with 15 bases between. CDR3 length equals 14 residues. Germline values: CDR1 KGHSH, CDR2 LQKENI. CDR3 in amino acids: CASSFTGGMTEAFF. DNA of the CDR3: TGTGCCAGCTCATTTACAGGTGGAATGACTGAAGCTTTCTTT. Supplemented by reference TRBV18 and TRBJ1-1, the full variable domain reads NAGVMQNPRHLVRRRGQEARLRCSPMKGHSHVYWYRQLPEEGLKFMVYLQKENIIDESGMPKERFSAEFPKEGPSILRIQQVVRGDSAAYFCASSFTGGMTEAFFGQGTRLTVV.

This clonotype occurred many times. The chain couples TRBV12-3 or TRBV12-4 to TRBJ2-1, with TRBD1 matching 7 bases. Trimming removed 5 bases from V and 5 bases from J; junction bases left unmatched: 15. CDR3 length equals 17 residues. The CDR3 loop is CASSIPLGRTGNNEQFF. The CDR3 DNA follows: TGTGCCAGCAGTATCCCGCTGGGGCGGACAGGCAACAATGAGCAGTTCTTC.